The 22 T cell receptor beta chains listed next were all sequenced from one sample in a study of immune cell composition in non-small cell lung cancer. Method: immunoSEQ multiplex PCR; TCRdb's copy keeps in-frame clones and lacks some. The repertoire holds around 13,000 clones, with more than 65% as singletons. Material for sequencing was lung tumor tissue. The receptors derive from a human donor with non-small cell lung cancer.

This rearrangement joins TRBV28 to TRBJ2-3; D unclear. The germline gives CDR1 MDHEN, CDR2 SYDVKM. The CDR3 totals 15 residues. Trimming stripped 1 base from V and 7 bases from J, with 15 bases between. CDR3 nucleotide sequence: TGTGCCAGCAGTTTATCTAGAGGTAAACGTAATACGCAGTATTTT. Protein: CASSLSRGKRNTQYF.

The genes are TRBV5-5 and TRBJ2-3; 7 nucleotides line up with TRBD2. Germline CDR1 and CDR2: SGHKS and YYEKEE (reference sequence). V gave up 4 bases and J gave up 5 bases; unmatched junction bases: 13. The CDR3 extends over 16 amino acids. CDR3 sequence (DNA): TGTGCCAGCAGCCCCTGGACTAGAGGGTTGGGAGATACGCAGTATTTT. Amino acid sequence: CASSPWTRGLGDTQYF.

V gene TRBV5-1 combines with J gene TRBJ1-2, with 7 bases matching TRBD1. Germline CDR1 reads SGHRS; CDR2 reads YFSETQ. The length of the CDR3 is 17 residues. V gave up 0 bases and J gave up 6 bases; unmatched junction bases: 14. DNA of the CDR3: TGCGCCAGCAGCTTGGAGGGGGCGACCTTGTCAAGGGATGGCTACACCTTC. Its protein product is CASSLEGATLSRDGYTF. Full variable domain (remainder filled in from reference TRBV5-1 and TRBJ1-2): KAGVTQTPRYLIKTRGQQVTLSCSPISGHRSVSWYQQTPGQGLQFLFEYFSETQRNKGNFPGRFSGRQFSNSRSEMNVSTLELGDSALYLCASSLEGATLSRDGYTFGSGTRLTVV.

This sequence joins TRBV11-1 and TRBJ2-5; 8 bases are shared with TRBD1. Looked up from germline, CDR1 is SGHAT and CDR2 is FQDESV (reference sequence). The CDR3 consists of 13 residues. V was clipped by 5 bases and J by 5 bases; unmatched bases: 4. The CDR3 nucleotides are TGTGCCAGCAGCCGTCGACAGGGGGAGACCCAGTACTTC. It yields the protein CASSRRQGETQYF.

This rearrangement joins TRBV25-1 to TRBJ1-3, with a possible D match to TRBD1 (5 bases). Trimming removed 0 bases from V and 3 bases from J, with 9 bases in between. The CDR3 runs 15 residues. Germline CDR1 and CDR2: MGHDK and SYGVNS. CDR3 nucleotides: TGTGCCAGCAGTGAATATGGGGGGGTTGGAAACACCATATATTTT. It codes for CASSEYGGVGNTIYF.

The CDR3 sequence is CASSCSGTTYEQYF. The CDR3 DNA reads TGCGCCAGCAGTTGCAGCGGTACTACCTACGAGCAGTACTTC. The genes are TRBV10-1 and TRBJ2-7; perhaps TRBD2 as D (5 bases). The length of the CDR3 is 14 residues. Trimming stripped 5 bases from V and 2 bases from J, with 13 bases between. Germline-derived CDR1 and CDR2 are WNHNN and SYGVQD (reference sequence).

The genes are TRBV7-9 and TRBJ2-1, with 14 bases that match TRBD2. V was clipped by 5 bases and J by 6 bases; unmatched bases: 3. CDR1 SEHNR and CDR2 FQNEAQ come from the germline V gene (reference sequence). The CDR3 covers 15 residues. CDR3 sequence reads: CASSPGTSGSNEQFF. The CDR3, as DNA: TGTGCCAGCAGCCCGGGGACTAGCGGGAGCAATGAGCAGTTCTTC.

The chain joins TRBV4-2 to TRBJ2-7; TRBD2 aligns across 9 bases. V was clipped by 1 base and J by 4 bases; unmatched bases: 8. Germline assignment: CDR1 LGHNA and CDR2 YNFKEQ. The CDR3 covers 16 residues. The CDR3 nucleotides are TGTGCCAGCAGCCAAGCGGTAGCGGGAGAGCCTTACGAGCAGTACTTC. It yields the protein CASSQAVAGEPYEQYF.

The J gene is TRBJ1-4, the V gene TRBV10-3; maybe TRBD1 (6 bases). CDR3 length equals 16 residues. V was pared by 3 bases and J by 1 base, with 12 bases between. Germline V gives CDR1 ENHRY, CDR2 SYGVKD. The CDR3 DNA sequence: TGTGCCATCAGTGACCAGGGGCAGGGAACTAATGAAAAACTGTTTTTT. Translation gives CAISDQGQGTNEKLFF.

The V gene is TRBV2, the J gene TRBJ2-1; TRBD1 matches at 7 bases. The CDR3 sequence is 14 residues long. Per the germline V gene, CDR1 is SNHLY and CDR2 is FYNNEI. V shed 10 bases, J shed 1 base, and the junction held 7 bases outside the gene matches. The CDR3 is CATTQTGSYNEQFF. In nucleotides, the CDR3 is TGTGCCACCACACAGACAGGGTCCTACAATGAGCAGTTCTTC.

The chain has TRBV5-1 and TRBJ2-3, with D perhaps matching TRBD2 (7 bases). The germline V gene has CDR1 SGHRS and CDR2 YFSETQ. This CDR3 spans 16 amino acids. Trimming pared 0 bases from V and 4 bases from J, leaving 15 bases between. CDR3 residues: CASSLDSAGAPDTQYF. As DNA, the CDR3 is TGCGCCAGCAGCTTGGATTCCGCGGGGGCACCAGATACGCAGTATTTT.

V is TRBV7-9 and J is TRBJ2-5, with D possibly being TRBD1 (5 bases). The DNA end favors TRBJ2-7, so the J call may be wrong. CDR1 is SEHNR and CDR2 is FQNEAQ in the germline V gene (reference sequence). The CDR3 has 14 amino acids. CDR3 DNA: TGTGCCAGCAGCTTATGGGGCAGTGCCTACGAGCAGTACTTC. Protein sequence: CASSLWGSAYEQYF.

The genes are TRBV5-1 and TRBJ2-1; TRBD1 might be the D (6 bases). The germline CDR1 and CDR2 sequences are SGHRS and YFSETQ. The CDR3 sequence is 14 residues long. V lost 0 bases and J 9 bases, leaving 13 bases between the germline ends. CDR3 amino acids: CASSLEGVRPEQFF. Here the CDR3 DNA reads TGCGCCAGCAGCTTGGAGGGGGTTCGGCCTGAGCAGTTCTTC.

This rearrangement joins TRBV5-1 to TRBJ2-3, with 9 bases identical to TRBD2. Germline V CDR1 and CDR2: SGHRS, YFSETQ. The CDR3 is 14 residues long. The junction had 4 bases not matched to a gene; V was cut back by 4 bases and J by 4 bases. The CDR3, as DNA: TGCGCCAGCAGCCCGATAGCGGGGGCAGATACGCAGTATTTT. It encodes CASSPIAGADTQYF.

The chain joins TRBV11-3 to TRBJ2-3; 7 bases are shared with TRBD2. Germline V gives CDR1 SGHNT, CDR2 YENEEA. After removal of 3 bases from V and 0 bases from J, the junction contained 0 bases not matched to a gene. This CDR3 comprises 14 residues. This CDR3 is CASSLGGSTDTQYF. The CDR3 DNA follows: TGTGCCAGCAGCTTGGGAGGGAGCACAGATACGCAGTATTTT. Variable domain in full (rest from reference TRBV11-3 and TRBJ2-3): EAGVVQSPRYKIIEKKQPVAFWCNPISGHNTLYWYLQNLGQGPELLIRYENEEAVDDSQLPKDRFSAERLKGVDSTLKIQPAELGDSAVYLCASSLGGSTDTQYFGPGTRLTVL.

The genes are TRBV6-1 and TRBJ2-7; a weak D match, TRBD2 (6 bases). Germline CDR1 is MNHNS and CDR2 is SASEGT. V lost 3 bases and J lost 2, with 14 bases in between. This CDR3 region has 15 residues. The chain's CDR3 is CASSEATGVPYEQYF. In nucleotides, the CDR3 is TGTGCCAGCAGTGAGGCTACGGGGGTACCCTACGAGCAGTACTTC.

The chain carries TRBV18 and TRBJ1-2, with 7 bases aligning to TRBD1. This CDR3 has 15 residues. Trimming at V came to 3 bases and at J to 2 bases, leaving 6 bases not matched to a gene. Germline-derived CDR1 and CDR2 are KGHSH and LQKENI. The CDR3 DNA follows: TGTGCCAGCTCACCGCAGGGGGGAGAAAACTATGGCTACACCTTC. Protein product: CASSPQGGENYGYTF.

J is TRBJ2-3 and V is TRBV5-6, with D tentatively TRBD1 (6 bases). Trimming removed 6 bases at V and 4 bases at J, with 18 bases between. There are 15 residues in the CDR3. Looked up from germline, CDR1 is SGHDT and CDR2 is YYEEEE. The CDR3 spells CASIPLGGAPDTQYF. The DNA of the CDR3 is TGTGCCAGCATTCCTCTAGGGGGAGCGCCAGATACGCAGTATTTT.

The chain links TRBV25-1 to TRBJ1-5; TRBD1 is a possible D gene (6 bases). The V end lost 4 bases, the J end lost 1 base, and 11 bases lay between the germline ends. Germline values: CDR1 MGHDK, CDR2 SYGVNS. This CDR3 comprises 15 residues. Written as DNA, the CDR3 is TGTGCCAGCAGTGGGCTGGACAGCAGCAATCAGCCCCAGCATTTT. Translating it yields CASSGLDSSNQPQHF.

The chain has TRBV18 and TRBJ2-2; the D gene is possibly TRBD2 (6 bases). This CDR3 is 15 amino acids long. Per germline, CDR1 KGHSH and CDR2 LQKENI. V shed 0 bases and J shed 7 bases, with 12 bases lying between them. CDR3 amino acids: CASSPPPSASGELFF. The CDR3 region has the DNA TGTGCCAGCTCACCACCCCCTAGCGCTAGCGGGGAGCTGTTTTTT.

This clone was found once. The chain joins TRBV7-9 to TRBJ1-1; D might be TRBD1 (5 bases). This CDR3 has 13 amino acids. The V gene's germline CDR1 is SEHNR and CDR2 FQNEAQ (reference sequence). Trimming cost V 5 bases and J 6 bases, with 13 bases left between them. The CDR3 sequence is CASSPSRGSEAFF. CDR3 coding DNA: TGTGCCAGCAGCCCTAGTAGGGGATCTGAAGCTTTCTTT.

The chain joins TRBV7-2 to TRBJ2-7; 8 positions agree with TRBD1. With V trimmed by 1 base and J by 3 bases, 2 bases remained unmatched. The CDR3 sequence is 14 residues long. CDR1 is SGHTA, CDR2 FQGNSA, per germline. CDR3 amino acids: CASSLGQGYYEQYF. CDR3 sequence (DNA): TGTGCCAGCAGCTTAGGACAGGGGTACTACGAGCAGTACTTC.